Listed here are 3 T cell receptor beta chains from one sample, sequenced in a study of T cells in Graves' hyperthyroidism and ophthalmopathy. Amplification targeted TCR beta CDR3 regions from RNA transcripts. Using the HTBI primer set, a first-round RT-PCR was run on the TCR CDR3. MiXCR, applied by TCRdb to the multiplex PCR reads, yields one record per CDR3 protein. The sample lists 480,000 or so distinct CDR3 sequences; 35% to 50% were seen once. The sequenced sample consisted of peripheral blood or thyroid tissue (not recorded which). The receptor source for this set is an adult woman with Graves' disease, either hyperthyroidism or ophthalmopathy (not recorded which).

CDR3 sequence reads: CSARGQDEFF. The CDR3 DNA is TGCAGTGCTAGAGGACAGGATGAATTCTTT. The rearrangement joins TRBV20-1 to TRBJ1-1; D is perhaps TRBD1 (6 bases). Germline-derived CDR1 and CDR2 are DFQATT and SNEGSKA (reference sequence). V was trimmed by 1 base and J by 14 bases, leaving 11 bases between them. The CDR3 extends over 10 amino acids.

This chain uses TRBV9 with TRBJ1-2, with a possible D match to TRBD1 (5 bases). This CDR3 is 15 amino acids long. V was trimmed by 8 bases and J by 4 bases, leaving 21 bases between them. CDR1 and CDR2 from the germline V gene are SGDLS and YYNGEE. CDR3 in DNA: TGTGCCAGTAACGGACTCGTGGGACCACCCTATGGCTACACCTTC. Its translation is CASNGLVGPPYGYTF. Filled out from reference TRBV9 and TRBJ1-2, the complete variable domain reads DSGVTQTPKHLITATGQRVTLRCSPRSGDLSVYWYQQSLDQGLQFLIQYYNGEERAKGNILERFSAQQFPDLHSELNLSSLELGDSALYFCASNGLVGPPYGYTFGSGTRLTVV.

The rearrangement links TRBV7-9 to TRBJ2-7; 8 positions match TRBD1. Germline assignment: CDR1 SEHNR and CDR2 FQNEAQ (reference sequence). This CDR3 has 17 amino acids. The ends lost 5 bases at V and 1 base at J; junction bases unmatched: 13. The CDR3 nucleotides read TGTGCCAGCAGCCTACGTCGAGGACAGGGTTTTTCCTACGAGCAGTACTTC. Its protein is CASSLRRGQGFSYEQYF.